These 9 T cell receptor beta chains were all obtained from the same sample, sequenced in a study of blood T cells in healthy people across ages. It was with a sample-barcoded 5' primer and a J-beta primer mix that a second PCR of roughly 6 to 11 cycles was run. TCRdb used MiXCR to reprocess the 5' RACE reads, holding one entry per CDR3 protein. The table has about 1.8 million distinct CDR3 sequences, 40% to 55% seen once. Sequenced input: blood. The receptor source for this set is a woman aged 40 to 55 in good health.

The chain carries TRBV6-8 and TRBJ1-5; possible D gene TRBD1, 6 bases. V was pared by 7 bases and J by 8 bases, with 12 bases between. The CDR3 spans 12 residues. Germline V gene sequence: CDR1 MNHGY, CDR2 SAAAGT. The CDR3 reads CASNFRGEPQHF. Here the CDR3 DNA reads TGTGCCAGCAACTTCAGGGGTGAGCCCCAGCATTTT.

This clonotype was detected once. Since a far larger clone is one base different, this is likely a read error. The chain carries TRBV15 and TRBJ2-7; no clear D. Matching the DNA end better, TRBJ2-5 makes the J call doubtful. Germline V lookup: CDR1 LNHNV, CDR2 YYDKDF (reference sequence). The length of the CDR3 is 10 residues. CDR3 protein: CATSEETQYF. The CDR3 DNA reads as TGTGCCACCAGCGAAGAGACCCAGTACTTC.

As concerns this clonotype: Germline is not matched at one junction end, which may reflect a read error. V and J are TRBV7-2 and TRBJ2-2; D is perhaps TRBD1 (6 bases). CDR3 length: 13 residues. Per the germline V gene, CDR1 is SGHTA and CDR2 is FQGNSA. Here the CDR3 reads CASSLGGAGELFF. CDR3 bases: TGTGCCAGCAGTTTAGGGGGTGCCGGGGAGCTGTTTTTT.

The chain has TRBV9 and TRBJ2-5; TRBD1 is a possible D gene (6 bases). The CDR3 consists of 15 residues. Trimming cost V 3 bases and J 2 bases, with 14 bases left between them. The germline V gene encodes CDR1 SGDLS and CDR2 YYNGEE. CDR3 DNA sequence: TGTGCCAGCAGCGAAAATGGACAGTCACAAGAGACCCAGTACTTC. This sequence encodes CASSENGQSQETQYF.

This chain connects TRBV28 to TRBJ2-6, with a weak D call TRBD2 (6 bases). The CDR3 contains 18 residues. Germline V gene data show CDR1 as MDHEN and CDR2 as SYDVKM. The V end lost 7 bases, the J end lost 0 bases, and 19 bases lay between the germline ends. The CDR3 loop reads CASNPWGGDISGANVLTF. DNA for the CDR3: TGTGCCAGCAACCCTTGGGGAGGTGACATCTCTGGGGCCAACGTCCTGACTTTC.

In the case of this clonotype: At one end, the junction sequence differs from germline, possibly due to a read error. CDR3 bases: TGTGCCAGCAGAGACACATATGCCGGTTGGTTCTTC. Protein sequence: CASRDTYAGWFF. The V gene is TRBV2, the J gene TRBJ2-7, with no clear D. Germline CDR1 and CDR2: SNHLY and FYNNEI. The CDR3 is 12 amino acids.

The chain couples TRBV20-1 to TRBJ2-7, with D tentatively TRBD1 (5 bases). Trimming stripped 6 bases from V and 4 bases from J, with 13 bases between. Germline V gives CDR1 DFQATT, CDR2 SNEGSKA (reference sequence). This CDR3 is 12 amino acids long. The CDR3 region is CSAQDGMYEQYF. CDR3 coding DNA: TGCAGTGCACAGGACGGTATGTACGAGCAGTACTTC.

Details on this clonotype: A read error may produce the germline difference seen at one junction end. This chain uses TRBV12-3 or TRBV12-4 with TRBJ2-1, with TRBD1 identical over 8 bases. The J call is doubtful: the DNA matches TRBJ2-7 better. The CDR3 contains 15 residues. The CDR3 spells CANSSQGVSYNEQYF. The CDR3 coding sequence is TGTGCCAACAGTTCACAGGGGGTTTCCTACAATGAGCAGTACTTC.

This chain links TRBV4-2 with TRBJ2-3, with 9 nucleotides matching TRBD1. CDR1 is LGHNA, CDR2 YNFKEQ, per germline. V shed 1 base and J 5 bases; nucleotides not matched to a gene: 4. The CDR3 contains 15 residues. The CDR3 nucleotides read TGTGCCAGCAGCCAAGGGACAGGGGAGTTAGATACGCAGTATTTT. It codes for CASSQGTGELDTQYF.